This T cell receptor beta chain was obtained from a study of patients with pleural tuberculosis. From germline, CDR1 is SQVTM and CDR2 ANQGSEA. The CDR3 is made up of 13 amino acids. V was pared by 3 bases and J by 4 bases, with 13 bases between. TCRdb re-derived calls from the reads in MiXCR, one entry per CDR3 protein. The data show about 29,000 distinct CDR3 sequences, 15% to 20% seen once. This TCR was sampled from a human donor with pleural tuberculosis. Sequenced sample: peripheral blood. The V and J genes are TRBV29-1 and TRBJ2-7, with a tentative D call TRBD1 (5 bases). In DNA form, the CDR3 reads TGCAGCGTTGATCTTCAGGGAAGTTACGAGCAGTACTTC. The encoded protein is CSVDLQGSYEQYF.